This T cell receptor (beta chain) was retrieved from a study of T-cell reconstitution after alpha-beta-depleted transplantation in children. Preparation of the TCRbeta library used unique molecular identifiers. TCRdb itself ran the PCR reads through MiXCR, one entry per CDR3 protein. The table records 300,000 to 350,000 distinct CDR3 sequences, 15% to 20% of them present only once. The germline V gene has CDR1 GTSNPN and CDR2 SVGIG (reference sequence). V was trimmed by 4 bases and J by 7 bases, leaving 13 bases between them. The CDR3 totals 12 residues. The sequence was obtained from a male patient aged 2 to 9 who had a stem cell transplant for acute lymphoblastic leukemia, so the T cells may come from the graft donor. This material consisted of PBMCs, mostly from graft donor cells, taken 360 days after TCRalphabeta/CD19-depleted stem cell transplant. This chain joins TRBV30 and TRBJ1-1; D unclear. Here the CDR3 reads CAWTVGPSEAFF. The DNA for the CDR3 is TGTGCCTGGACAGTTGGTCCGAGTGAAGCTTTCTTT.